A single sample gave rise to the 25 T cell receptor beta chains below, sequenced in a study of blood T cell repertoires in COVID-19. Some clones are missing from TCRdb's copy, which holds only in-frame ones; the method was immunoSEQ multiplex PCR. The sample records roughly 100,000 clones, around 81% being singletons. The sample was peripheral blood. The receptors were gathered from a man older than 75 with acute or convalescent COVID-19.

The chain joins TRBV25-1 to TRBJ1-1; 7 nucleotides line up with TRBD1. Germline CDR1 is MGHDK and CDR2 is SYGVNS. The ends lost 3 bases at V and 2 bases at J; junction bases unmatched: 6. The CDR3 runs to 15 residues. CDR3 in DNA: TGTGCCAGCAGTGACGGGTGGGACAGAAACACTGAAGCTTTCTTT. Translated: CASSDGWDRNTEAFF.

The rearrangement links TRBV5-1 to TRBJ1-5, with TRBD1 matching over 8 bases. Germline V CDR1 and CDR2: SGHRS, YFSETQ. The CDR3 is made up of 14 amino acids. The ends lost 4 bases at V and 6 bases at J; junction bases unmatched: 6. CDR3 protein: CASSPGGGGQPQHF. As DNA, the CDR3 is TGCGCCAGCAGCCCAGGGGGCGGGGGTCAGCCCCAGCATTTT.

As DNA, the CDR3 is TGCGCCAGCAGCTTGGATACAGCCACCTACGAGCAGTACTTC. Its translation is CASSLDTATYEQYF. This chain connects TRBV5-1 to TRBJ2-7; D gene uncertain. Per germline, CDR1 SGHRS and CDR2 YFSETQ. The CDR3 spans 14 residues. Trimming took off 0 bases at V and 2 bases at J, with 9 bases between the two ends.

This clone showed up just a few times. V usage is TRBV11-1 and J usage is TRBJ2-7; 9 bases are a match to TRBD2. V dropped 3 bases and J dropped 0; count of bases not matched to a gene: 3. This CDR3 comprises 15 residues. CDR1 is SGHAT and CDR2 is FQDESV in the germline V gene (reference sequence). CDR3 in DNA: TGTGCCAGCAGCTTCAGCGGGGGGCTCTCCTACGAGCAGTACTTC. Protein product: CASSFSGGLSYEQYF.

In regard to this clone: One end of the junction is discordant with germline, which a read error may explain. CDR3 DNA: TGTGCTAGCAGCCAAAACCCAGGGAAGGCCGGGGAGCTGTTTTTT. This encodes CASSQNPGKAGELFF. The chain employs TRBV7-7 and TRBJ2-2, with D perhaps TRBD1 (5 bases). Germline V lookup: CDR1 SSHAT, CDR2 FNYEAQ (reference sequence). The CDR3 consists of 15 residues.

The chain's CDR3 is CASSWTGPNEQFF. The DNA for the CDR3 is TGTGCCAGCAGCTGGACAGGGCCCAATGAGCAGTTCTTC. J is TRBJ2-1 and V is TRBV7-9; 8 bases are a match to TRBD1. Per the germline V gene, CDR1 is SEHNR and CDR2 is FQNEAQ (reference sequence). This CDR3 region has 13 residues. Trimming removed 4 bases from V and 6 bases from J; junction bases left unmatched: 2.

This sequence joins TRBV5-1 and TRBJ2-7; 15 bases are a match to TRBD2. The CDR3 runs 17 residues. From germline, CDR1 is SGHRS and CDR2 YFSETQ. V shed 4 bases and J 3 bases; nucleotides not matched to a gene: 8. CDR3: CASSTGTSGRPVYEQYF. In DNA form, the CDR3 reads TGCGCCAGCAGCACGGGGACTAGCGGGAGGCCGGTCTACGAGCAGTACTTC.

This clone was seen a few times. This rearrangement joins TRBV7-2 to TRBJ1-2; maybe TRBD1 (6 bases). The CDR3 is made up of 14 amino acids. The germline V gene has CDR1 SGHTA and CDR2 FQGNSA. V was pared by 4 bases and J by 4 bases, with 13 bases between. The CDR3 nucleotides read TGTGCCAGCAGCTCCGGGGGGGGCGGCTATGGCTACACCTTC. It encodes CASSSGGGGYGYTF. The variable domain in full, completed from reference TRBV7-2 and TRBJ1-2, reads GAGVSQSPSNKVTEKGKDVELRCDPISGHTALYWYRQSLGQGLEFLIYFQGNSAPDKSGLPSDRFSAERTGGSVSTLTIQRTQQEDSAVYLCASSSGGGGYGYTFGSGTRLTVV.

This rearrangement joins TRBV29-1 to TRBJ2-2, with a tentative D call TRBD1 (7 bases). Germline V gives CDR1 SQVTM, CDR2 ANQGSEA. Trimming removed 5 bases from V and 5 bases from J, with 18 bases in between. The CDR3 loop spans 15 amino acids. The CDR3 DNA reads as TGCAGCGTTAGGAGGACGGCAGGGGGGACCGGGGAGCTGTTTTTT. Translating it yields CSVRRTAGGTGELFF.

The chain combines TRBV9 with TRBJ2-7; tentatively, D is TRBD2 (5 bases). The V and J ends lost 4 bases and 0 bases respectively, with 14 bases between them. This CDR3 contains 15 residues. Germline V gives CDR1 SGDLS, CDR2 YYNGEE. This CDR3 is CASSPEGRSSYEQYF. The CDR3 bases are TGTGCCAGCAGCCCAGAGGGCAGGAGCTCCTACGAGCAGTACTTC.

The chain couples TRBV28 to TRBJ1-6; maybe TRBD1 (5 bases). Trimming removed 6 bases from V and 6 bases from J, with 15 bases in between. This CDR3 spans 15 amino acids. Germline assignment: CDR1 MDHEN and CDR2 SYDVKM. CDR3 nucleotides: TGTGCCAGCAGGTGGAGCCGGGGGGTTAATTCACCCCTCCACTTT. Protein: CASRWSRGVNSPLHF.

The genes are TRBV29-1 and TRBJ2-6; no clear D gene. Germline lookup yields CDR1 SQVTM and CDR2 ANQGSEA. The V gene lost 1 base and the J gene lost 0 bases, with 7 bases spanning the gap. CDR3 length: 15 amino acids. The CDR3 is CSVEGGNSGANVLTF. For the CDR3, the DNA is TGCAGCGTTGAAGGCGGTAACTCTGGGGCCAACGTCCTGACTTTC. Together with reference TRBV29-1 and TRBJ2-6, the CDR3 gives the full variable domain: SAVISQKPSRDICQRGTSLTIQCQVDSQVTMMFWYRQQPGQSLTLIATANQGSEATYESGFVIDKFPISRPNLTFSTLTVSNMSPEDSSIYLCSVEGGNSGANVLTFGAGSRLTVL.

The DNA of the CDR3 is TGCGCCAGCAGTGAGCGGGTCCAAGAGACCCAGTACTTC. It codes for CASSERVQETQYF. The chain joins TRBV10-1 to TRBJ2-5; D remains unclear. V was pared by 2 bases and J by 1 base, with 5 bases between. The CDR3 runs to 13 residues. The V gene's germline CDR1 is WNHNN and CDR2 SYGVQD (reference sequence).

V is TRBV5-1 and J is TRBJ2-5, with D possibly matching TRBD1 (6 bases). There are 13 residues in the CDR3. The germline gives CDR1 SGHRS, CDR2 YFSETQ. V lost 4 bases to trimming and J lost 5 bases, with 12 bases between them. This chain's CDR3 is CASSKTGFETQYF. The CDR3 region has the DNA TGCGCCAGCAGCAAAACAGGGTTCGAGACCCAGTACTTC.

The chain uses TRBV11-2 and TRBJ1-4; D is possibly TRBD1 (6 bases). The germline gives CDR1 SGHAT, CDR2 FQNNGV. The germline V and J ends were trimmed by 0 bases and 8 bases, with 16 bases remaining between them. This CDR3 region has 16 residues. The CDR3 sequence: CASSLDWYRDKEKLFF. The CDR3 nucleotides are TGTGCCAGCAGCTTAGATTGGTACAGGGATAAAGAAAAACTGTTTTTT.

The V and J genes are TRBV28 and TRBJ2-5, with TRBD1 matching 7 bases. Germline values: CDR1 MDHEN, CDR2 SYDVKM. Unmatched junction bases numbered 14, after V lost 10 bases and J lost 3 bases. The CDR3 is 15 amino acids. CDR3 coding DNA: TGTGCCACCGACACCTACAGGGGTATGGAAGAGACCCAGTACTTC. Translated: CATDTYRGMEETQYF.

The chain has TRBV10-2 and TRBJ1-1; 12 bases are shared with TRBD1. The CDR3 has 17 amino acids. V lost 2 bases, J lost 0 bases, and 4 bases stayed unmatched. Germline V lookup: CDR1 WSHSY, CDR2 SAAADI. The CDR3 here is CASSERDRGLMNTEAFF. As DNA, the CDR3 is TGCGCCAGCAGTGAGAGGGACAGGGGGCTTATGAACACTGAAGCTTTCTTT.

This clone was observed a single time. The chain uses TRBV20-1 and TRBJ1-1; a weak D match, TRBD1 (5 bases). The V and J ends lost 4 bases and 7 bases respectively, with 10 bases between them. Germline-derived CDR1 and CDR2 are DFQATT and SNEGSKA (reference sequence). This CDR3 contains 11 residues. CDR3 loop: CSAKTAIEAFF. Here the CDR3 DNA reads TGCAGTGCTAAGACAGCCATTGAAGCTTTCTTT.

This clone was detected only once. V usage is TRBV5-5 and J usage is TRBJ2-1; 15 nucleotides line up with TRBD2. Trimming took 0 bases from V and 8 from J; bases not matched to a gene: 12. Germline V gene lookup returns CDR1 SGHKS and CDR2 YYEKEE (reference sequence). The CDR3 extends over 19 amino acids. CDR3 sequence (DNA): TGTGCCAGCAGCTTGGACACCGGGACTAGCGGGAGGTTTAGGGATGAGCAGTTCTTC. This translates into CASSLDTGTSGRFRDEQFF.

The rearrangement joins TRBV30 to TRBJ2-2; D ambiguous. The CDR3 length is 13 residues. CDR1 GTSNPN and CDR2 SVGIG come from the germline V gene (reference sequence). V lost 0 bases and J lost 7, with 9 bases in between. The CDR3 protein is CAWSVGGGGELFF. The CDR3 DNA reads as TGTGCCTGGAGTGTCGGCGGTGGCGGGGAGCTGTTTTTT.

The chain links TRBV10-3 to TRBJ2-1, with 15 bases matching TRBD2. This CDR3 comprises 18 residues. Germline V gives CDR1 ENHRY, CDR2 SYGVKD. The trim removed 6 bases at V and 1 base at J, leaving 7 bases unmatched. CDR3 sequence reads: CAIRGGTSGRWSYNEQFF. The CDR3 DNA reads TGTGCCATCAGAGGGGGGACTAGCGGGAGGTGGTCCTACAATGAGCAGTTCTTC.

This rearrangement joins TRBV29-1 to TRBJ2-1; D might be TRBD2 (6 bases). The germline V gene encodes CDR1 SQVTM and CDR2 ANQGSEA. Trimming shortened V by 5 bases and J by 3 bases, and 11 bases separated the two germline ends. The CDR3 contains 13 residues. The CDR3 DNA is TGCAGCGTTTCTAGCGCAAACTACAATGAGCAGTTCTTC. It translates to CSVSSANYNEQFF.

V is TRBV19 and J is TRBJ2-1; weak D call: TRBD1 (6 bases). V was clipped by 4 bases and J by 7 bases, with 11 bases between them. Germline lookup yields CDR1 LNHDA and CDR2 SQIVND (reference sequence). This CDR3 has 13 amino acids. The CDR3 DNA reads TGTGCCAGTAGTACGAACAGGGAAAATGAGCAGTTCTTC. Its translation: CASSTNRENEQFF. The variable domain in full, with the rest retrieved from reference TRBV19 and TRBJ2-1, is DGGITQSPKYLFRKEGQNVTLSCEQNLNHDAMYWYRQDPGQGLRLIYYSQIVNDFQKGDIAEGYSVSREKKESFPLTVTSAQKNPTAFYLCASSTNRENEQFFGPGTRLTVL.

The rearrangement uses TRBV7-2 and TRBJ1-1; the match to TRBD1 covers 7 bases. V lost 6 bases and J lost 0; bases outside the gene matches: 4. The CDR3 is made up of 14 amino acids. Germline loops: CDR1 SGHTA, CDR2 FQGNSA. For the CDR3, the DNA is TGTGCCAGCAGGGACAGGACTGTGAACACTGAAGCTTTCTTT. This translates into CASRDRTVNTEAFF.

This clone was counted once. The chain carries TRBV4-3 and TRBJ1-6, with TRBD1 identical over 9 bases. This CDR3 contains 19 residues. The V segment lost 3 bases and the J segment 9 bases; nucleotides outside the gene matches: 18. Germline-derived CDR1 and CDR2 are LGHNA and YSLEER. The CDR3, as DNA: TGCGCCAGCAGCCAGGTCTTGGGACAGGGCCATATGGGGGGTTCACCCCTCCACTTT. Translated, it gives CASSQVLGQGHMGGSPLHF.